The 13 T cell receptor beta chains in this list originate from one sample, sequenced in a study of blood T cell repertoires in COVID-19. Generated by immunoSEQ multiplex PCR, the TCRdb table keeps only in-frame clones and is missing some. The sample consists of about 200,000 clones, approximately 90% of them appearing once. The specimen was peripheral blood. The source of these receptors is a man in his forties or fifties with COVID-19, enrolled during active disease.

Only a few counts were recorded for this clone. The V call is TRBV19, the J call TRBJ1-3, with D hard to call. CDR1 LNHDA and CDR2 SQIVND come from the germline V gene (reference sequence). This CDR3 region has 11 residues. With 6 bases removed from V and 8 bases from J, the gap between germline ends came to 8 bases. The CDR3 nucleotides read TGTGCCAGTAGAAGACAAGACACCATATATTTT. It encodes CASRRQDTIYF.

The CDR3, as DNA: TGTGCCAGCAGTCGCGGGGGGCACTCCTACGAGCAGTACTTC. This codes for CASSRGGHSYEQYF. The chain carries TRBV28 and TRBJ2-7; TRBD2 matches at 8 bases. The CDR3 consists of 14 residues. V lost 5 bases and J lost 0; bases outside the gene matches: 3. CDR1 MDHEN and CDR2 SYDVKM come from the germline V gene.

The chain carries TRBV10-1 and TRBJ2-2, with 12 bases fitting TRBD2. The CDR3 is made up of 16 amino acids. Germline values: CDR1 WNHNN, CDR2 SYGVQD (reference sequence). V dropped 8 bases and J dropped 5; count of bases not matched to a gene: 9. The CDR3 nucleotides are TGCGCCAGCTCGCCCGGGACTAGCGGGCGTACCGGGGAGCTGTTTTTT. It specifies CASSPGTSGRTGELFF.

The chain combines TRBV7-8 with TRBJ2-3, with 10 positions matching TRBD2. The J segment lost 6 bases and the V segment lost 2 bases, leaving 2 bases of the junction unmatched. The germline V gene encodes CDR1 SGHVS and CDR2 FQNEAQ. CDR3 length: 14 amino acids. The CDR3 loop reads CASSLSAGGDTQYF. CDR3 coding DNA: TGTGCCAGCAGCTTATCAGCGGGGGGGGATACGCAGTATTTT.

The count of this clone is one. The chain combines TRBV7-8 with TRBJ2-1, with 12 nucleotides matching TRBD2. From germline, CDR1 is SGHVS and CDR2 FQNEAQ. Trimming removed 5 bases from V and 3 bases from J; junction bases left unmatched: 5. This CDR3 has 16 residues. The DNA of the CDR3 is TGTGCCAGCAGCCCCCGGACTAGCGGGATCTACAATGAGCAGTTCTTC. It specifies CASSPRTSGIYNEQFF.

The chain carries TRBV2 and TRBJ2-1, with 13 bases lining up with TRBD2. The CDR3 is 14 amino acids. V lost 6 bases and J lost 9; bases outside the gene matches: 5. CDR1 and CDR2 (germline): SNHLY, FYNNEI. The CDR3 DNA follows: TGTGCCAGCAGAGGGACTAGCGGGAACGTTGAGCAGTTCTTC. Translation gives CASRGTSGNVEQFF. Variable domain in full (rest from reference TRBV2 and TRBJ2-1): EPEVTQTPSHQVTQMGQEVILRCVPISNHLYFYWYRQILGQKVEFLVSFYNNEISEKSEIFDDQFSVERPDGSNFTLKIRSTKLEDSAMYFCASRGTSGNVEQFFGPGTRLTVL.

The chain employs TRBV29-1 and TRBJ1-4; no firm D call. CDR1 SQVTM and CDR2 ANQGSEA come from the germline V gene. The CDR3 is 13 residues long. CDR3 residues: CSVVPATNEKLFF. The CDR3 DNA sequence: TGCAGTGTCGTTCCGGCAACTAATGAAAAACTGTTTTTT.

This chain uses TRBV2 with TRBJ2-7; 9 nucleotides align to TRBD1. This CDR3 comprises 14 residues. The V and J ends lost 8 bases and 4 bases, in that order; junction bases with no gene match: 9. CDR1 SNHLY and CDR2 FYNNEI come from the germline V gene. The CDR3 nucleotides read TGTGCCAGCGCGGAACAGGGGGCGATTTACGAGCAGTACTTC. Protein: CASAEQGAIYEQYF.

V and J are TRBV10-1 and TRBJ2-2; TRBD2 might be the D (5 bases). Germline CDR1 and CDR2: WNHNN and SYGVQD (reference sequence). CDR3 size: 14 residues. V shed 5 bases and J shed 2 bases, with 9 bases lying between them. In nucleotides, the CDR3 is TGCGCCAGCAGTCAAAGCGGCAACACCGGGGAGCTGTTTTTT. Amino acid sequence: CASSQSGNTGELFF.

This clone came up once. This rearrangement joins TRBV19 to TRBJ1-2; 9 bases are a match to TRBD1. This CDR3 is built from 16 residues. Germline V CDR1 and CDR2: LNHDA, SQIVND (reference sequence). Trimming took 5 bases from V and 2 from J; bases not matched to a gene: 9. DNA of the CDR3: TGTGCCAGTAGTGCCTTCACAGGGGGCCGGAACTATGGCTACACCTTC. Its protein product is CASSAFTGGRNYGYTF.

Here the CDR3 DNA reads TGTGCCAGCAGCGCCTGGGACAGTTTTAATGAAAAACTGTTTTTT. It encodes CASSAWDSFNEKLFF. The chain recombines TRBV9 with TRBJ1-4; 7 bases fit TRBD1. Trimming cost V 3 bases and J 4 bases; bases outside gene matches: 6. CDR3 length: 15 residues. CDR1 is SGDLS, CDR2 YYNGEE, per germline.

This chain uses TRBV14 with TRBJ1-3; D not resolved. The germline V and J ends were trimmed by 3 bases and 3 bases, with 9 bases remaining between them. CDR1 SGHDN and CDR2 FVKESK come from the germline V gene. The CDR3 extends over 14 amino acids. The CDR3 protein is CASSHRSYGNTIYF. The CDR3 DNA reads as TGTGCCAGCAGCCATAGGAGTTATGGAAACACCATATATTTT.

The rearrangement uses TRBV19 and TRBJ1-5; tentatively, D is TRBD1 (6 bases). The CDR3 is 16 residues long. Trimming stripped 5 bases from V and 3 bases from J, with 17 bases between. The germline CDR1 and CDR2 sequences are LNHDA and SQIVND (reference sequence). CDR3 in amino acids: CASSYSRQAYNQPQHF. The CDR3 region has the DNA TGTGCCAGTAGTTATAGTAGACAGGCCTACAATCAGCCCCAGCATTTT.